The entry below gives a single T cell receptor (beta chain) sequence along with its context. The data derive from a study of blood T cell repertoires in COVID-19. For the study at large: Sample material is recorded as cDNA or gDNA derived from T cells, B-cell-depleted T cells, or PBMCs.

Study processing details: Estimation of nucleated cell counts was performed using reference gene primer amplification. Sequenced by immunoSEQ multiplex PCR; TCRdb stores in-frame clones only, minus some. V, J and clone size reflect that table, while D and trimming were determined from the DNA. Counted here are 400,000 to 450,000 clones, roughly 90% occurring once; the ten biggest clones make up roughly 1.4%. Germline loops: CDR1 MRHNA, CDR2 SNTAGT. With V trimmed by 5 bases and J by 8 bases, 6 bases remained unmatched. The CDR3 contains 14 residues. Sequencing was done on a sample of peripheral blood. The clonotype was recovered from a young woman with active or convalescent COVID-19. The rearrangement uses TRBV6-4 and TRBJ2-1, with TRBD2 matching 10 bases. The CDR3 reads CASSLAGVGYEQFF. CDR3 sequence (DNA): TGTGCCAGCAGTCTAGCGGGAGTTGGGTATGAGCAGTTCTTC.